The clone carrying this TCR beta chain was counted once. Antigen unknown. Libraries were prepared by immunoSEQ multiplex PCR; TCRdb keeps only in-frame clonotypes and omits some of them. The data hold about 120,000 clones, with 80% to 95% observed a single time. With V trimmed by 5 bases and J by 9 bases, 11 bases remained unmatched. The CDR3 length is 16 residues. CDR1 is SGHTA, CDR2 FQGTGA, per germline. The sample belongs to a study of siplizumab effects on memory and regulatory T cells. Study-level results: Naive or memory phenotype was unassignable for roughly 80-95% of proliferating CD4+ or CD8+ clones. Treg origin accounted for an average of 68.8% of mappable alloreactive CD4+ clones with siplizumab and 25% to 30% in controls.

Sequencing was performed on non-Treg CD4+ T cells sorted from blood. This clonotype was obtained from a human donor in good health. The V and J genes are TRBV7-3 and TRBJ2-3; 13 bases are shared with TRBD2. The CDR3 is CASSQRTSGGAQTQYF. The CDR3 region has the DNA TGTGCCAGCAGCCAACGAACTAGCGGGGGGGCCCAAACGCAGTATTTT.